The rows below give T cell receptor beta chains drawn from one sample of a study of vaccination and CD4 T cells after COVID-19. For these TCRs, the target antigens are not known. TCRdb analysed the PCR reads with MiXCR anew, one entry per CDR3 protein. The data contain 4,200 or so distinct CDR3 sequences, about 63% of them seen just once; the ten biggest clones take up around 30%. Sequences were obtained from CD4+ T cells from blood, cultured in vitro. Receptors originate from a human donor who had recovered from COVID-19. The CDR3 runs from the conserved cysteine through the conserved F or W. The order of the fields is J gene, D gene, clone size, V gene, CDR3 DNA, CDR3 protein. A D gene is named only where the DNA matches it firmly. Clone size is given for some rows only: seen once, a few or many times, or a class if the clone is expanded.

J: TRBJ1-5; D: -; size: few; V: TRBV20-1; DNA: TGCAGTGCTAGATGGCAGGGTGGGATGAGCAATCAGCCCCAGCATTTT; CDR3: CSARWQGGMSNQPQHF
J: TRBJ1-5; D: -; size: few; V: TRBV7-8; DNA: TGTGCCAGTGGTGCCAGGGAGATGGGCAATCAGCCCCAGCATTTT; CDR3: CASGAREMGNQPQHF
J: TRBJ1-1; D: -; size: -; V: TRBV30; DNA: TGTGCCTGGAGTGAGGGGGAGTATACTGAAGCTTTCTTT; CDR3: CAWSEGEYTEAFF
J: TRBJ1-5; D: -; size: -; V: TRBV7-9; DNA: TGTGCCAGCAGCCACGGAAGTCAGCCCCAGCATTTT; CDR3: CASSHGSQPQHF
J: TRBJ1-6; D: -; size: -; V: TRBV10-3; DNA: TGTGCCATCAGTAACGACCCCAGCTCCTATAATTCACCCCTCCACTTT; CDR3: CAISNDPSSYNSPLHF
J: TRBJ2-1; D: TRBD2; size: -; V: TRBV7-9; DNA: TGTGCCAGCAGCCCTCCCTTCCGGGGGGGCAATGAGCAGTTCTTC; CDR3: CASSPPFRGGNEQFF
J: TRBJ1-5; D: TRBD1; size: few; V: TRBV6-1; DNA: TGTGCCAGCAGTGGGGGACAGAATCAGCCCCAGCATTTT; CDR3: CASSGGQNQPQHF
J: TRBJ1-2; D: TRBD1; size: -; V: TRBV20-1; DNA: TGCAGTGCTGGACCCGGGACAGCTAACTATGGCTACACCTTC; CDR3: CSAGPGTANYGYTF
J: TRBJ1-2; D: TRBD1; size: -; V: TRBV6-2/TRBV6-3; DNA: TGTGCCAGCAGGAGAGCCGGGACAGGGAACTATGGCTACACCTTC; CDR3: CASRRAGTGNYGYTF
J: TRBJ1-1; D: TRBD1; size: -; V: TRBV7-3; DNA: TGTGCCAGCAGCTTAGACAGGGGTGAAGCTTTCTTT; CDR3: CASSLDRGEAFF
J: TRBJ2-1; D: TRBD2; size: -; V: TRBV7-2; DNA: TGTGCCAGCAGCTTAGTAGCGGGGGGTTACAATGAGCAGTTCTTC; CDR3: CASSLVAGGYNEQFF
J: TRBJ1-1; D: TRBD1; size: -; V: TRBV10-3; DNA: TGTGCCATCAGTGAGTCAGTAGGACAGGGATTGAACACTGAAGCTTTCTTT; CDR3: CAISESVGQGLNTEAFF
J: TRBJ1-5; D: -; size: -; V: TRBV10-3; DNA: TGTGCCATCAGTGCGGGGGGTAGCAATCAGCCCCAGCATTTT; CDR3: CAISAGGSNQPQHF
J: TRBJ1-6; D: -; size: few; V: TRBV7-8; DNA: TGTGCCAGCAGCCTAGACCACCCGACACTTAATTCACCCCTCCACTTT; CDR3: CASSLDHPTLNSPLHF
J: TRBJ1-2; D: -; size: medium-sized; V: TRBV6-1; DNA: TGTGCCAGCAGTGCAAAGGGAGGGTACACGGAGGGCGATAACTATGGCTACACCTTC; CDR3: CASSAKGGYTEGDNYGYTF
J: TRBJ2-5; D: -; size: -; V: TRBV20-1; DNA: TGCAGTGTCGCAGCTCAGGGATTCGAGACCCAGTACTTC; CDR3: CSVAAQGFETQYF
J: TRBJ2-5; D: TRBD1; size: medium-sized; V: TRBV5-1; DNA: TGCGCCAGCAGAAGGACAGGGGGCGGAGAGACCCAGTACTTC; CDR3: CASRRTGGGETQYF
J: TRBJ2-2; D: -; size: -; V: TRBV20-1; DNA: TGCAGTGCAGTTCCAGGGTTCACCGGGGAGCTGTTTTTT; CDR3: CSAVPGFTGELFF
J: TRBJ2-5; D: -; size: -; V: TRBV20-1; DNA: TGCAGTGCTAGAGTTAGGGCGCGCGGCAAAGAGACCCAGTACTTC; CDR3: CSARVRARGKETQYF
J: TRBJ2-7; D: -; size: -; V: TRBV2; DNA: TGTGCCAGCAGTGGATCTAGCTCCTACGAGCAGTACTTC; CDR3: CASSGSSSYEQYF
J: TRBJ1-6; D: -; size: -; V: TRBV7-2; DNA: TGTGCCAGCAGCTCCCGGGGGGGCGGGAATTCACCCCTCCACTTT; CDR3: CASSSRGGGNSPLHF
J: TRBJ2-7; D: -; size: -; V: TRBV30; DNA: TGTGCCTGGAGTGTACGTTGGGAGCAGTACTTC; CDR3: CAWSVRWEQYF
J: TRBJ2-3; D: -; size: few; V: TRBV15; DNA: TGTGCCACCAGCAGGGTTAGCAGAAGCACAGATACGCAGTATTTT; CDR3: CATSRVSRSTDTQYF